A single sample gave rise to the 8 T cell receptor beta chains below, sequenced in a study of identifying expanded T cells in peripheral blood. Profiled with immunoSEQ multiplex PCR; TCRdb holds only in-frame clones, not every one. The table includes 95,000 to 100,000 clones, around 85% detected once. Sequenced input: blood. The receptors shown here come from a person between 18 and 69 years old in good health.

The chain recombines TRBV27 with TRBJ1-1; unclear D gene. Germline V CDR1 and CDR2: MNHEY, SMNVEV (reference sequence). V was cut by 5 bases and J by 4 bases, with 11 bases left in between. CDR3 length: 13 amino acids. The CDR3 protein is CASSPLGSTEAFF. CDR3 DNA: TGTGCCAGCAGTCCCCTCGGGTCCACTGAAGCTTTCTTT.

This chain links TRBV4-1 with TRBJ1-2; D not resolved. The CDR3 contains 15 residues. The V gene's germline CDR1 is MGHRA and CDR2 YSYEKL. Trimming shortened V by 4 bases and J by 8 bases, and 20 bases separated the two germline ends. The CDR3 reads CASSPPGPTPPGYTF. DNA of the CDR3: TGCGCCAGCAGCCCACCTGGACCTACTCCGCCGGGCTACACCTTC.

The genes are TRBV19 and TRBJ2-3; D remains ambiguous. The V gene's germline CDR1 is LNHDA and CDR2 SQIVND (reference sequence). Trimming cost V 8 bases and J 2 bases, with 8 bases left between them. This CDR3 has 12 amino acids. The CDR3 region has the DNA TGTGCCAGTGGAAGACTCACAGATACGCAGTATTTT. Translating it yields CASGRLTDTQYF.

The chain uses TRBV5-1 and TRBJ1-3, with unresolved D. V dropped 0 bases and J dropped 4 bases, with 8 bases sitting between them. Looked up from germline, CDR1 is SGHRS and CDR2 is YFSETQ. The CDR3 loop spans 14 amino acids. CDR3 bases: TGCGCCAGCAGCTTGGCCGGAGAGGGAAACACCATATATTTT. It encodes CASSLAGEGNTIYF.

Only a few counts were recorded for this clone. The rearrangement uses TRBV30 and TRBJ1-5; D unclear. In germline, CDR1 is GTSNPN, CDR2 SVGIG (reference sequence). This CDR3 comprises 11 residues. Trimming pared 3 bases from V and 5 bases from J, leaving 5 bases between. In DNA, the CDR3 is TGTGCCTGGAGCGTCCATCAGCCCCAGCATTTT. Protein product: CAWSVHQPQHF.

This clone was seen a handful of times. The chain has TRBV5-8 and TRBJ2-7; possible D gene TRBD2, 5 bases. The CDR3 spans 17 residues. The V gene lost 5 bases and the J gene lost 4 bases, with 25 bases spanning the gap. Germline CDR1 is SGHTS and CDR2 is YDEGEE. The CDR3 region is CASSLAASGFSSYEQYF. The CDR3 DNA is TGTGCCAGCAGTCTGGCCGCGTCGGGGTTCTCCTCGTACGAGCAGTACTTC.

V is TRBV7-7 and J is TRBJ2-7, with 7 bases lining up with TRBD1. Per the germline V gene, CDR1 is SSHAT and CDR2 is FNYEAQ (reference sequence). After removal of 3 bases from V and 7 bases from J, the junction contained 6 bases not matched to a gene. The CDR3 spans 13 residues. The CDR3 nucleotides read TGTGCCAGCAGCTTCAGACAGGGCGAGGAGCAGTACTTC. Its protein is CASSFRQGEEQYF.

The rearrangement links TRBV7-9 to TRBJ2-1, with TRBD2 as a possible D gene (6 bases). The CDR3 loop spans 17 amino acids. Germline CDR1 and CDR2: SEHNR and FQNEAQ (reference sequence). With 4 bases removed from V and 3 bases from J, the gap between germline ends came to 19 bases. In DNA form, the CDR3 reads TGTGCCAGCAGCTGGGGGACGGGCGGGGTCCTCTACAATGAGCAGTTCTTC. Translated: CASSWGTGGVLYNEQFF.